The text below deals with one T cell receptor (beta chain). In the authors' workflow: Nucleated cell counts were estimated from reference gene primer amplification. Sequenced by immunoSEQ multiplex PCR; TCRdb stores in-frame clones only, minus some. That table supplies the V and J calls and clone size; D and trimming were determined from the DNA. This table holds 25,000 to 30,000 clones, roughly 94% found once. The CDR3 covers 14 residues. Trimming removed 0 bases from V and 1 base from J, with 6 bases in between. The germline V gene has CDR1 SGHNT and CDR2 YYREEE (reference sequence). This sample is drawn from a study of blood T cell repertoires in COVID-19. Overall study: The United States, Italy and Spain were the sources of the acute and convalescent COVID-19 samples. PBMCs, B-cell-depleted T cells, or T cells were the source of the cDNA or gDNA that made up the material.

The chain recombines TRBV5-4 with TRBJ2-3, with unresolved D. The receptor's source is a human donor with active COVID-19. The donor label of this sample is uncertain. The sample taken for sequencing was peripheral blood. CDR3 residues: CASSLERGTDTQYF. In DNA, the CDR3 is TGTGCCAGCAGCTTGGAACGGGGCACAGATACGCAGTATTTT.